This T cell receptor beta chain was recorded in a study of cytomegalovirus exposure and HLA in healthy donors (dated by TCRdb to about 2017). For context, the study as a whole: An earlier analysis of 587 of the donors reported under 300 Gb of sequence data and around 110 million unique TCR beta sequences obtained from approximately 180 million T cells. An early release covering about 600 HLA-typed donors comprised about 320 gigabases of sequencing data and tens of millions of unique TCR sequences. Of the roughly 400 genotyped donors, around 81% fell in the genetic ancestry cluster associated with self-reported Caucasian donors. The study aimed to test whether signatures of past pathogen exposure could be identified by cataloging public T cell receptors. The study profiled the T cell repertoires of hundreds of subjects by immunosequencing and related them to cytomegalovirus serostatus. Along with the approximately 620-subject first cohort, a separate validation cohort of 120 different subjects was used. To predict cytomegalovirus infection status, the study brought together high-throughput TCR immunosequencing, statistical association of individual TCRs with disease status, and machine learning. A later analysis re-examined previously published TCR beta repertoires from 500 to 700 donors and added high-resolution HLA genotyping to investigate patterns of TCR occurrence. In the later analysis, no new phenotypic data were used to find candidate immune exposures; instead, reliance was placed on TCR beta sequences and their occurrence across donors. In an earlier analysis of a few hundred of the donors, high-throughput TCR beta sequencing was used to judge whether each TCR beta V gene segment behaved as functional or pseudogenic. Donor age, sex, ethnicity and CMV serostatus were compiled together with the repertoire data. A later genetic analysis took genome-wide SNP genotypes for about three fifths of the 666 donors and used that subset as a discovery cohort. All discovery cohort repertoires had been generated on a single sequencing platform. HLA typing included class I and class II loci at four-digit resolution. Typing coverage varied by locus: roughly 629-640 donors for A, B, C, DRB1 and DQB1; 500 to 550 for DQA1; 600 to 610 for DPA1; fewer than 480 for DPB1. A few DR-DQ haplotypes were handled as single units for association and clustering because linkage in the cohort was strong. Among several hundred genotyped donors of the cohort, an average of roughly 230,000 unique TCR beta nucleotide sequences was sequenced per donor, of which roughly 17% were non-productive.

The CDR1 and CDR2 encoded by the germline V gene are MNHEY and SVGAGI. There are 14 amino acids in the CDR3, from cysteine to phenylalanine inclusive. Only the CDR3 DNA stays, 42 bases, in frame from base 1. In total, 600 or so healthy bone marrow donors made up the cohort. All cohort members were sampled while nominally healthy, although unrecorded immune exposures were likely present. The donor was CMV seropositive and belonged to the group of 250 to 300 seropositive cohort members. A peripheral blood sample was provided by each donor, and peripheral blood mononuclear cells were used for TCR beta sequencing. Genomic DNA extraction from the blood cell samples was performed with the Qiagen DNeasy Blood Extraction Kit. Library construction relied on the immunoSEQ multiplex PCR assay. The multiplex PCR relied on a mix of 60 forward primers for TCR Vbeta segments and 13 reverse primers for TCR Jbeta segments. The CDR3 region of rearranged TCR beta genes was amplified from genomic DNA with a multiplex PCR assay. The amplified TCR beta libraries were sequenced on the Illumina HiSeq System as 87-base-pair reads. The study's processing was this. A later analysis counted 75 million to 100 million unique TCR beta chains across the 666 repertoires, and approximately 11 million of these chains were shared by at least two donors. To remove PCR and sequencing errors, raw reads were error-corrected and collapsed into unique sequences using a nearest-neighbor algorithm that merged closely related sequences. Alignment of CDR3 sequences to IMGT reference sequences was used to assign V, D and J gene segments. Each retained sequence needed at least a six-nucleotide match to both a V gene segment and a J gene segment. Rearrangements were classified as productive when the CDR3 lacked stop codons and remained in frame with V and J, and all other rearrangements were classified as non-productive. CDR3 was defined by IMGT convention, running from the second conserved V-encoded cysteine to the conserved J-encoded phenylalanine. The earlier analysis of a few hundred of the donors excluded sequences that lacked an unambiguous match to a single V gene segment. An earlier analysis of under 750 of the donors called V segments functional above 56.7% productive rearrangements and segregating when the between-donor standard deviation exceeded 5%. A statistical classification framework was built to diagnose cytomegalovirus status from the catalog of TCR beta chain sequences. V and J gene assignment, in a later analysis, came from comparing TCR nucleotide sequences with IMGT/GENE-DB human TR gene sequences. The TCRdist pipeline was used in a later analysis to assign CDR3 sequences and most-parsimonious VDJ recombination scenarios. In a later analysis, each TCR beta chain was defined by its CDR3 amino acid sequence together with its V-gene family, and reads lacking a unique V-gene family were excluded. To address suspected cross-contamination and a sequencing artifact, a later analysis removed under 600 highly shared, low-generation-probability nucleotide sequences. A later analysis calculated a clonal expansion index for each public chain from normalized within-repertoire ranks of inferred template counts. In a later analysis, generation probabilities were computed with a VDJ recombination model fitted to out-of-frame rearrangements, and the resulting probabilities were checked against IGoR. A later analysis scored TCR-TCR, TCR-HLA and TCR-CMV co-occurrence with hypergeometric tests, applying a repertoire-size bias correction to TCR pairs. To estimate false discovery rates, a later analysis permuted the HLA or CMV assignments 20 times. In a later analysis, co-occurring TCRs were grouped with DBSCAN, and TCRdist sequence similarity was added when clustering was performed within HLA-allele-positive subsets. Co-occurrence clustering excluded repertoires with fewer than 30,000 or more than 120,000 public chains, plus five with anomalous nucleotide sharing. The table was pulled from immuneACCESS by TCRdb, which kept in-frame rearrangements only. Such tables lose some clones; where checked, under half of the loss comes from unresolved V genes, and the rest has no known cause. The DNA was the basis for D and trimming; V, J and clone size are from that table. The sample profile shows about 110,000 clones; more than 70% of them were found once. The ten largest clones take up 2.5% to 3% of the sample.

This clone is a singleton in its sample. Its binding antigen is unknown. A junction end diverges from the germline sequence, so it may reflect a read error. The paper as a whole reports these results and caveats: Roughly uniform sequencing depth across donors was assumed in presence/absence analyses, although this assumption may not hold. In a later analysis, over 15,000 TCR beta sequences were associated with specific HLA alleles at a false discovery rate of 0.05. Linkage disequilibrium might explain the correlated functional status among segregating V segments, but an unknown experimental factor could not be ruled out. Because counts were too low, roughly 16 rarely observed V segments, including chromosome 9 orphons, were excluded from the earlier analysis of around 590 of the donors. Across donors, most TCR sequences were observed very rarely, whereas some public TCRs were present in many individuals. Three of the identified cytomegalovirus-associated TCR beta chains were confirmed in vitro to be specific for cytomegalovirus antigens. A further reported finding was that TCR beta sequences accurately predicted the HLA-A and HLA-B alleles for most subjects in the first cohort. According to the authors, the approach could potentially be generalized to other disease states and immunological phenotypes. When HLA alleles, especially DR and DQ, strongly co-occurred, TCR associations were difficult to assign to individual alleles. Cytomegalovirus status was reported to be diagnosed by the classifier with high specificity and sensitivity in both the original and validation cohorts. A later analysis found that TCR association rates varied across HLA loci, with DRB1 alleles showing the most associated TCRs and HLA-C alleles the fewest. The study gave a list of 150 to 200 TCR beta chains associated with cytomegalovirus. In an earlier analysis of around 600 of the donors, most TCR beta V segments appeared in productive rearrangements about 87% or about 30% of the time, broadly matching IMGT annotations. In a later analysis, HLA-associated TCR beta chains were found to be more clonally expanded and to have lower generation probabilities than equally common non-associated chains. In a later genetic analysis, a missense DCLRE1C variant was associated with V-gene and J-gene trimming of TCR beta chains, and the association was replicated in an independent cohort. Because the 87-base-pair reads could not distinguish some IMGT-functional V segments, including TRBV6-2 and TRBV6-3, those segments were excluded. In a later analysis, several top co-occurrence clusters were reported to appear linked to parvovirus B19, influenza, CMV and Epstein-Barr virus. CMV serostatus was the only immune exposure information available for the cohort. A cluster of highly shared sequence variants was judged likely to be a technical artifact of the sequencing pipeline. Most CMV-associated TCR beta chains appeared to be HLA-restricted in a later analysis, and the HLA associations seemed to be driven largely by CMV exposure. Because HLA typing was unavailable for some donors at each locus, only the typed subset was used in association tests. In a later genetic analysis, fewer N-insertions in productive TCRs were reported among donors in an Asian-associated ancestry cluster than the roughly 700-donor mean. In this cohort, only TCR beta chains were sequenced, and detectable features were limited by the absence of alpha or paired-chain data.

The clonotype comes from a woman in her sixties in good health and CMV-seropositive. Sequenced input: PBMCs. The V and J genes are TRBV6-5 and TRBJ1-2; a stretch of 9 junction bases matches TRBD1. The encoded CDR3 is CASSGQGFHYGCTF. The nucleotide sequence reads as follows: TGTGCCAGCAGCGGACAGGGGTTCCACTATGGCTGCACCTTC.